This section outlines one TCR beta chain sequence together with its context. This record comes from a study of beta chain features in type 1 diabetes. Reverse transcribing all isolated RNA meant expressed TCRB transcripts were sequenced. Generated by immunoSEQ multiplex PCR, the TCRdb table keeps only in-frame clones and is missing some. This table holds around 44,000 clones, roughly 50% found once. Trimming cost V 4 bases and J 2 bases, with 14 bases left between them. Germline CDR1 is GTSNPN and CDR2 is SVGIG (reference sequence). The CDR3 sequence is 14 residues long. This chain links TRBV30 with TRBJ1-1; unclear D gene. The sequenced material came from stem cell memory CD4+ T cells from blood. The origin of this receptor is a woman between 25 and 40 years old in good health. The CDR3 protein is CAWMGELPNTEAFF. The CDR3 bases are TGTGCCTGGATGGGCGAGCTACCAAACACTGAAGCTTTCTTT.